This T cell receptor beta chain was observed in a study of T cell changes during pregnancy in multiple sclerosis (dated by TCRdb to between 2018 and 2021). With respect to the entire study: The study looked at changes in the T cell repertoire across pregnancy in women with multiple sclerosis.

The protocol used for the library was the immunoSEQ multiplex PCR assay. The source is immuneACCESS, and TCRdb retained only in-frame sequences with V and J called. Part of the clones is not carried over; for the studies checked, unresolved V genes explain less than half of this, and the remainder is unexplained. The sample table lists roughly 58,000 clones, about nine tenths of them with a count of one. 0.16% of the sample is taken by the ten largest. With regard to this clone: The clone's antigen remains unknown. The record has no base qualities; no much larger clone is one base away.

The receptor was isolated from a female donor in good health, enrolled as a control in a pregnancy study. This material consisted of CD4+ T cells from peripheral blood mononuclear cells, taken after pregnancy.

The CDR3 loop reads CAWGGTTNAFF. The DNA sequence follows: TGTGCCTGGGGGGGGACCACGAATGCTTTCTTT. Rearrangement joined TRBV30 to TRBJ1-1, and possibly TRBD1, on 5 matching bases. The CDR3 measures 11 amino acids from cysteine to phenylalanine. Only the CDR3 DNA is retained, 33 bases long and in frame from the first base. The germline ends are 15 bases apart after V is trimmed by 5 bases and J by 11 bases. CDR1 and CDR2 are drawn from the germline V gene (reference sequence): GTSNPN, SVGIG.